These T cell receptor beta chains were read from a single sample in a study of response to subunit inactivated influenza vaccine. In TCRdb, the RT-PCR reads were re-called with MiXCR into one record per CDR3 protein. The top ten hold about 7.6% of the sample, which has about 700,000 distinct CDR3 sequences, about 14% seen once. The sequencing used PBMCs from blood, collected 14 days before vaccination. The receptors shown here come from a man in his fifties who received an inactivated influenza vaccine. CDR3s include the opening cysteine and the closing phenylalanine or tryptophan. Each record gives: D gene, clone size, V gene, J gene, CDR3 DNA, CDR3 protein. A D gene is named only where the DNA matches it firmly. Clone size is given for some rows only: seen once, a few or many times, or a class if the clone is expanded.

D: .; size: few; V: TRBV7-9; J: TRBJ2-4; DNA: TGTGCCAGCAGCTTTCCTGGAGCCAAAAACATTCAGTACTTC; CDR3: CASSFPGAKNIQYF
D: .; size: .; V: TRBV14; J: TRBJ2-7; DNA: TGTGCCAGCAGACGAGGGGCCCACTACGAGCAGTACTTC; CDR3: CASRRGAHYEQYF
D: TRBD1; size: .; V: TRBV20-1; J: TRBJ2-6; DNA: TGCAGTGCTAGAGTCGCAGGGGGCTCTGGGGCCAACGTCCTGACTTTC; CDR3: CSARVAGGSGANVLTF
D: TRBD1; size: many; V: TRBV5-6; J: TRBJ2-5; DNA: TGTGCCAGCACCATAGGGACAGTAGGCGAGACCCAGTACTTC; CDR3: CASTIGTVGETQYF
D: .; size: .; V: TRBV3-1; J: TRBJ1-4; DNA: TGTGCCAGCAGGCATGGGGGATTGGGTGAAAAACTGTTTTTT; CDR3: CASRHGGLGEKLFF
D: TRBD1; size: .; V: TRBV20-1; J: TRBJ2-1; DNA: TGCAGTGCAACATGGACAGGGGGCTTGGATGAGCAGTTCTTC; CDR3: CSATWTGGLDEQFF
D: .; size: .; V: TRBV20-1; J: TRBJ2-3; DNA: TGCAGTGCTAGCCCTGCGAGCGGCACAGATACGCAGTATTTT; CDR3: CSASPASGTDTQYF
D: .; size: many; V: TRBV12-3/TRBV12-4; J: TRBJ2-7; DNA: TGTGCCAGCAGCACAAGTCGGGGGACCAACTACGAGCAGTACTTC; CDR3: CASSTSRGTNYEQYF
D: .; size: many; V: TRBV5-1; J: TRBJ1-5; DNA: TGCGCCAGCAGCTCAGGGGCGGGCAATCAGCCCCAGCATTTT; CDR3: CASSSGAGNQPQHF
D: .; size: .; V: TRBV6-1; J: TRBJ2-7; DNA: TGTGCCAGCATCGGCAGCGAACTCTACGAGCAGTACTTC; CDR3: CASIGSELYEQYF
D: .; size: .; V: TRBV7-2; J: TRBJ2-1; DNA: TGTGCCAGCAGCAAAGCCTTCGGATCCTACAATGAGCAGTTCTTC; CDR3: CASSKAFGSYNEQFF
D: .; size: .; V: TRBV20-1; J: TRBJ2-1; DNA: TGCAGTGCTAGAGATCGATGGGGGTCTTACAATGAGCAGTTCTTC; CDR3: CSARDRWGSYNEQFF
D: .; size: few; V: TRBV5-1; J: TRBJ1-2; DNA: TGCGCCAGCAGCGCAGGACACTCTGCATATGGCTACACCTTC; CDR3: CASSAGHSAYGYTF
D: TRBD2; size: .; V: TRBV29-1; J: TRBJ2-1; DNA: TGCAGCGTTGGTGTTAGCGGGGTTGAGCAGTTCTTC; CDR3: CSVGVSGVEQFF
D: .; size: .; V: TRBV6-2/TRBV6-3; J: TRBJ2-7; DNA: TGTGCCAGCACCGGAAACTCGCCAACCTCCTACGAGCAGTACTTC; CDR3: CASTGNSPTSYEQYF
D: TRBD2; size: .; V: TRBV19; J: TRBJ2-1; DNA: TGTGCCAGTAGTTGGGGGTCTAGCGGTTACAATGAGCAGTTCTTC; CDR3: CASSWGSSGYNEQFF
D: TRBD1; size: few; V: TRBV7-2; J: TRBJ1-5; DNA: TGTGCCAGCAGCATACAGGGGGGAGAACAGCCCCAGCATTTT; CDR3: CASSIQGGEQPQHF
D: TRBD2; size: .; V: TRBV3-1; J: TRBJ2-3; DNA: TGTGCCTCCTGCTTACTCGGCCAAGCGGGAGGAGGGGGAACAGATACGCAGTATTTT; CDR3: CASCLLGQAGGGGTDTQYF
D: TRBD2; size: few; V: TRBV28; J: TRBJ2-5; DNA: TGTGCCACCCACCGGGCCCTAGCGGGAGAGCCAGAGACCCAGTACTTC; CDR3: CATHRALAGEPETQYF
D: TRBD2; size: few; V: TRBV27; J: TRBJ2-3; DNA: TGTGCCAGCAGAAGGCGGGAGAGGGCAGATACGCAGTATTTT; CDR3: CASRRRERADTQYF
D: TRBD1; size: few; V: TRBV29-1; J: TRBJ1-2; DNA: TGCAGCGTTACCACGACAGGGGGCAACTATGGCTACACCTTC; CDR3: CSVTTTGGNYGYTF
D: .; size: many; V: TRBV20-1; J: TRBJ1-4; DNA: TGCAGTGCACAAAGGACTGAGAATGAAAAACTGTTTTTT; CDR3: CSAQRTENEKLFF
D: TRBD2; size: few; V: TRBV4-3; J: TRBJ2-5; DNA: TGCGCCAGCAGCCAAGAGCAGGGGACTAGCGGGAGCCAAGAGACCCAGTACTTC; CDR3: CASSQEQGTSGSQETQYF
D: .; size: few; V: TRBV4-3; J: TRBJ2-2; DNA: TGCGCCAGCAGCCAAGTACACCCAGCCGGGGAGCTGTTTTTT; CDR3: CASSQVHPAGELFF
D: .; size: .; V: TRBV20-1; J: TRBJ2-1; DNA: TGCAGTGCTAGACGGCTTAGTTGGGAGGGGGGTGACAAATACAATGAGCAGTTCTTC; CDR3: CSARRLSWEGGDKYNEQFF
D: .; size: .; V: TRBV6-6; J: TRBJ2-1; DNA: TGTGCCAGCAGTTACTCCTTCCACACTGAGCAGTTCTTC; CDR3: CASSYSFHTEQFF
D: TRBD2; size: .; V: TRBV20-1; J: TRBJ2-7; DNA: TGCAGTGCCCCTCGCGGGAGGGCGTACGAGCAGTACTTC; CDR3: CSAPRGRAYEQYF
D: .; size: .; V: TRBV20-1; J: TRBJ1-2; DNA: TGCAGTGCTGCGGAGACCTACGACTATGGCTACACCTTC; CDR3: CSAAETYDYGYTF
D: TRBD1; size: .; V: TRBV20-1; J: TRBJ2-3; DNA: TGCAGTGCTCCCCGGACAGGAAACACAGATACGCAGTATTTT; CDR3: CSAPRTGNTDTQYF
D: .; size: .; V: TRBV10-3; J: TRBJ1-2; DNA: TGTGCCATCAGCTACAGGGAGGACTATGGCTACACCTTC; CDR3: CAISYREDYGYTF
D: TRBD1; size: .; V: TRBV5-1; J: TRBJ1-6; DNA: TGCGCCAGCAGCTGGGACAGGGTAGTCTCACCCCTCCACTTT; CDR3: CASSWDRVVSPLHF
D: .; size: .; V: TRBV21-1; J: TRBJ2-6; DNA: TGTGCCAGCAGCAAGAAGTACTCTGGGGCCAACGTCCTGACTTTC; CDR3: CASSKKYSGANVLTF
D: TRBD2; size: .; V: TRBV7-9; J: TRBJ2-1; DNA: TGTGCCAGCAGCTTAGAAGGGACTAGCATGAATGAGCAGTTCTTC; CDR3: CASSLEGTSMNEQFF
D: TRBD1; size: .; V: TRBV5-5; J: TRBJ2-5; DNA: TGTGCCAGCAGCAAGGACAGGGCCAGAGAGACCCAGTACTTC; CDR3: CASSKDRARETQYF
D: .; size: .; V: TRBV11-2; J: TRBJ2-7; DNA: TGTGCCAGCAGCTTAGATGTTAGCGAGCAGTACTTC; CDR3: CASSLDVSEQYF
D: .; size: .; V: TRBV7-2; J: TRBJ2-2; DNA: TGTGCCAGCAGCTTCCGTAAGAACACCGGGGAGCTGTTTTTT; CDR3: CASSFRKNTGELFF